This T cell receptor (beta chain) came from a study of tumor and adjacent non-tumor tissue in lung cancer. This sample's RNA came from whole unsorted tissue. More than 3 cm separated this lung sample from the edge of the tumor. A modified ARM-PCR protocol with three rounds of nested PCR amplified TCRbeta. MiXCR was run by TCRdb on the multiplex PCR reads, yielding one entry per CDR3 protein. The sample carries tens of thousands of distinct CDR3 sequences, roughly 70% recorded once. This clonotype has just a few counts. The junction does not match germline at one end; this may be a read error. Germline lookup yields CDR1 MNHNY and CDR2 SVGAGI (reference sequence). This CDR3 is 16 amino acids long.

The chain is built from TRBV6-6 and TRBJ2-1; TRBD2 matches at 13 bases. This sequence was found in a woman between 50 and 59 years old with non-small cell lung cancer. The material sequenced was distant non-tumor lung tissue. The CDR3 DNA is TGTACCAGCAGACTAGGACTAGCGGGAGTCCACGATGAGCAGTTCTTC. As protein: CTSRLGLAGVHDEQFF.